What follows are 9 T cell receptor beta chains derived from one specimen sequenced in a study of CXCR3-negative and CXCR3-positive naive CD8 T cells. Via 5' RACE with UMI labels, TRB cDNA libraries were prepared. TCRdb reprocessed the 5' RACE reads and stores each CDR3 protein as one record, lacking DNA. The table for this sample gives about 43,000 distinct CDR3 sequences. The sample consisted of memory CD8+ T cells from blood. These receptors were collected from a human donor in good health. Some clones in this sample may be carry-over from other donors' samples.

The chain employs TRBV19 and TRBJ2-3; checking the TCRdb D call of TRBD1 is not possible without DNA. The CDR3 loop spans 14 amino acids. Germline lookup yields CDR1 LNHDA and CDR2 SQIVND (reference sequence). CDR3 loop: CASSIRQSTDTQYF.

This chain uses TRBV6-5 with TRBJ2-2; with no DNA, the TCRdb D assignment of TRBD1 cannot be verified. The germline CDR1 and CDR2 sequences are MNHEY and SVGAGI. CDR3 length equals 18 residues. This CDR3 reads CASSFEGGTWENTGELFF.

The rearrangement uses TRBV6-2 or TRBV6-3 and TRBJ2-1; TCRdb's D gene call, TRBD1, goes unchecked for lack of DNA. This CDR3 comprises 15 residues. Germline values: CDR1 MNHEY, CDR2 SVGEGT. The CDR3: CASSYSIDAPNEQFF.

The genes are TRBV4-2 and TRBJ2-7; with no DNA, the TCRdb D assignment of TRBD2 cannot be verified. This CDR3 is built from 16 residues. Germline CDR1 and CDR2: LGHNA and YNFKEQ. CDR3 sequence: CASSQEVGLARNEQYF.

The chain joins TRBV5-6 to TRBJ2-1; TCRdb's D gene call, TRBD2, goes unchecked for lack of DNA. Germline V CDR1 and CDR2: SGHDT, YYEEEE. The CDR3 contains 15 residues. The CDR3: CASSSYGTSINEQFF.

The J gene is TRBJ2-3, the V gene TRBV6-5; with no DNA, the TCRdb D assignment of TRBD1 cannot be verified. Germline V gene lookup returns CDR1 MNHEY and CDR2 SVGAGI. This CDR3 comprises 16 residues. The CDR3 loop is CASSYSPGPIRDTQYF.

The genes are TRBV12-3 or TRBV12-4 and TRBJ2-1. CDR3 length: 15 residues. The CDR3 region is CASSLGGGLYNEQFF.

The CDR3 sequence: CSASPLGVYEQYF. The V gene is TRBV20-1, the J gene TRBJ2-7; TCRdb gives TRBD1 as the D gene, but with no DNA this cannot be confirmed. The CDR3 is 13 residues long. Germline V gene lookup returns CDR1 DFQATT and CDR2 SNEGSKA (reference sequence).

The V gene is TRBV14, the J gene TRBJ2-5; absent DNA, TCRdb's TRBD1 call cannot be checked. The germline V gene has CDR1 SGHDN and CDR2 FVKESK. The CDR3 is made up of 15 amino acids. This chain's CDR3 is CASSPRTGGWETQYF.